The rows below give T cell receptor beta chains drawn from one sample of a study of regulatory T cells in long-lasting Graves disease. TCRdb called the multiplex PCR reads again in MiXCR, with one record for every CDR3 protein. The data contain 350,000 to 550,000 distinct CDR3 sequences, roughly 15% of them singletons. These same data were also listed under a study on T cells in Graves' hyperthyroidism and ophthalmopathy.

This specimen was peripheral blood mononuclear cells (PBMCs), taken at new diagnosis, from a patient treated with antithyroid drugs. All receptors derive from a woman aged 45-65 years with Graves disease. Each CDR3 is given without its conserved first and last residue. The D gene is left open where the match is weak.

>TRBV3-1|TRBD2|TRBJ2-2
ASGGLAGGLNTGELF
>TRBV12-3/TRBV12-4|NA|TRBJ1-4
ASSLFDLSREKLF
>TRBV7-9|NA|TRBJ2-5
ASSLALQGKETQY
>TRBV6-4|TRBD2|TRBJ2-1
ASSDGLVDEQF
>TRBV2|TRBD1|TRBJ1-2
ASSDTGGNYGYT
>TRBV3-1|NA|TRBJ1-5
ASSRQENQPQH
>TRBV4-1|NA|TRBJ1-5
ASSQDPQGTQPQH
>TRBV28|TRBD1|TRBJ2-7
ASSPRQGSAYEQY
>TRBV20-1|NA|TRBJ2-1
SAPPEGLVRNEQF
>TRBV11-2|NA|TRBJ1-1
ASSLQKGNTEAF
>TRBV29-1|NA|TRBJ2-5
SVEAGGETQY
>TRBV20-1|NA|TRBJ1-4
VGQLNEKLF
>TRBV19|NA|TRBJ1-1
ASSIVVGTEAF
>TRBV11-2|TRBD2|TRBJ2-5
ASSLGPSGSLETQY
>TRBV19|NA|TRBJ1-5
ASSIVGPDQPQH
>TRBV7-8|NA|TRBJ2-2
ASRSSSAGEPF
>TRBV6-1|NA|TRBJ1-5
ASSEFASNQPQH